Reported below is one T cell receptor (beta chain). The method was immunoSEQ multiplex PCR; TCRdb's version includes in-frame clones alone and lacks a portion of them. The sample lists 1.5 million to 2.5 million clones, over 85% occurring once. This sample was taken from a study of shared clonotypes between healthy human individuals. As defined, naive CD8 cells were CD45RO-negative and positively selected for CCR7, with terminally differentiated effector memory CD45RA+ cells excluded. The sequence derives from a man between 18 and 29 years old in good health. The source material was naive CD8+ T cells sorted from blood.

This chain's CDR3 is CASSHDRGYSNQPQHF. CDR3 nucleotide sequence: TGTGCCAGCAGTCACGACAGGGGGTATAGCAATCAGCCCCAGCATTTT. This chain links TRBV6-6 with TRBJ1-5; 9 bases are shared with TRBD1. The CDR3 contains 16 residues. Per the germline V gene, CDR1 is MNHNY and CDR2 is SVGAGI (reference sequence). The trim removed 5 bases at V and 0 bases at J, leaving 5 bases unmatched.